Each of the 20 T cell receptor beta chains below was sequenced from the same sample in a study of T cell changes during pregnancy in multiple sclerosis. Only in-frame clones appear in the TCRdb table, and some are missing; sequencing was by immunoSEQ multiplex PCR. This sample has 40,000 or so clones, with about 88% found just once. The specimen was CD4+ T cells from peripheral blood mononuclear cells, collected in the first trimester of pregnancy. The receptors here all came from a female donor with multiple sclerosis, enrolled in a pregnancy study.

This clone was seen many times. The rearrangement links TRBV2 to TRBJ2-1; 14 bases match TRBD2. CDR3 size: 16 residues. Per germline, CDR1 SNHLY and CDR2 FYNNEI. The V and J ends lost 8 bases and 8 bases, in that order; junction bases with no gene match: 11. CDR3 in DNA: TGTGCCAGCGGACGCCAGGGACTAGCGGGAGTCGATGAGCAGTTCTTC. Translating gives CASGRQGLAGVDEQFF.

This chain connects TRBV28 to TRBJ1-5; no firm D call. Germline CDR1 reads MDHEN; CDR2 reads SYDVKM. Trimming cost V 4 bases and J 2 bases, with 6 bases left between them. CDR3 length: 13 residues. This chain's CDR3 is CASSWSGNQPQHF. CDR3 coding DNA: TGTGCCAGCAGTTGGTCGGGCAATCAGCCCCAGCATTTT.

This clone was picked up a small number of times. This sequence joins TRBV19 and TRBJ1-1, with D possibly TRBD1 on 5 matching bases. This CDR3 spans 13 amino acids. CDR1 is LNHDA, CDR2 SQIVND, per germline (reference sequence). Deletions cut 5 bases from V and 4 bases from J, with 11 bases between. The CDR3 coding sequence is TGTGCCAGTAGTGCCACGGGGGGCACTGAAGCTTTCTTT. It is translated as CASSATGGTEAFF.

V is TRBV5-1 and J is TRBJ2-3; TRBD1 agrees at 9 bases. The CDR3 spans 15 residues. V gave up 0 bases and J gave up 1 base; unmatched junction bases: 0. The germline V gene has CDR1 SGHRS and CDR2 YFSETQ. The CDR3 DNA is TGCGCCAGCAGCTTGGGGGACAGGGGCACAGATACGCAGTATTTT. This codes for CASSLGDRGTDTQYF.

The V and J genes are TRBV30 and TRBJ1-2, with 7 nucleotides matching TRBD1. Germline V gene lookup returns CDR1 GTSNPN and CDR2 SVGIG (reference sequence). Trimming cost V 0 bases and J 6 bases; bases outside gene matches: 10. The CDR3 runs 15 residues. The CDR3: CAWSVPPTGINGYTF. The CDR3 coding sequence is TGTGCCTGGAGTGTACCCCCGACAGGGATTAATGGCTACACCTTC.

The V call is TRBV29-1, the J call TRBJ2-1; 7 nucleotides agree with TRBD1. This CDR3 contains 14 residues. From germline, CDR1 is SQVTM and CDR2 ANQGSEA. The ends lost 4 bases at V and 4 bases at J; junction bases unmatched: 7. The CDR3 sequence: CSVVWDSVYNEQFF. The DNA for the CDR3 is TGCAGCGTTGTATGGGACAGCGTTTACAATGAGCAGTTCTTC.

The rearrangement joins TRBV19 to TRBJ2-3, with D perhaps TRBD2 (6 bases). In germline, CDR1 is LNHDA, CDR2 SQIVND (reference sequence). The ends were cut back, 5 bases at V and 2 bases at J, with 20 bases in the middle. The CDR3 length is 17 residues. The DNA of the CDR3 is TGTGCCAGTAGTCTCCAACGTGACGGGGGATTCACAGATACGCAGTATTTT. Protein: CASSLQRDGGFTDTQYF.

The chain joins TRBV6-6 to TRBJ2-3; the match to TRBD2 covers 10 bases. V dropped 4 bases and J dropped 3; count of bases not matched to a gene: 4. CDR1 is MNHNY, CDR2 SVGAGI, per germline (reference sequence). CDR3 length equals 15 residues. CDR3 region: CASSLLAGRTDTQYF. The CDR3 nucleotides read TGTGCCAGCAGTTTACTAGCGGGGAGAACAGATACGCAGTATTTT.

This clone was recorded a few times. The rearrangement joins TRBV5-4 to TRBJ2-1; 8 nucleotides agree with TRBD2. CDR1 is SGHNT, CDR2 YYREEE, per germline (reference sequence). V lost 4 bases, J lost 2 bases, and 5 bases stayed unmatched. The CDR3 has 15 residues. CDR3 in amino acids: CASSHAGGAYNEQFF. CDR3 in DNA: TGTGCCAGCAGCCACGCGGGAGGTGCCTACAATGAGCAGTTCTTC.

V is TRBV27 and J is TRBJ1-4; possible D gene TRBD1, 6 bases. This CDR3 spans 17 amino acids. From germline, CDR1 is MNHEY and CDR2 SMNVEV (reference sequence). V was trimmed by 3 bases and J by 5 bases, leaving 19 bases between them. CDR3 sequence: CASSFLDSASPNEKLFF. CDR3 bases: TGTGCCAGCAGTTTTTTGGACAGTGCTTCCCCCAATGAAAAACTGTTTTTT.

The chain employs TRBV29-1 and TRBJ2-3; tentatively, D is TRBD2 (5 bases). Germline CDR1 reads SQVTM; CDR2 reads ANQGSEA. This CDR3 region has 12 residues. The V end lost 7 bases, the J end lost 4 bases, and 12 bases lay between the germline ends. The CDR3 loop is CSAGGSADTQYF. CDR3 sequence (DNA): TGCAGCGCAGGTGGGAGCGCAGATACGCAGTATTTT.

The CDR3 DNA follows: TGCGCCACCGCGGGACAGGGACACACCGGGGAGCTGTTTTTT. This translates into CATAGQGHTGELFF. The genes are TRBV5-1 and TRBJ2-2; TRBD1 matches 9 bases. CDR1 SGHRS and CDR2 YFSETQ come from the germline V gene. The CDR3 is 14 residues long. V lost 9 bases and J lost 3; bases outside the gene matches: 6. The full variable domain, in which reference TRBV5-1 and TRBJ2-2 provide the parts outside the CDR3, is KAGVTQTPRYLIKTRGQQVTLSCSPISGHRSVSWYQQTPGQGLQFLFEYFSETQRNKGNFPGRFSGRQFSNSRSEMNVSTLELGDSALYLCATAGQGHTGELFFGEGSRLTVL.

This clone was seen only a few times. The chain recombines TRBV28 with TRBJ2-2; D might be TRBD1 (7 bases). The V and J ends lost 7 bases and 6 bases respectively, with 12 bases between them. The germline V gene has CDR1 MDHEN and CDR2 SYDVKM. The CDR3 is 13 residues long. CDR3 amino acids: CASKAGGSGELFF. CDR3 DNA: TGTGCCAGCAAGGCAGGGGGGTCCGGGGAGCTGTTTTTT.

Points on this clone: The identical CDR3 is also encoded by other nucleotide sequences in the sample. V and J are TRBV19 and TRBJ2-7; 12 bases map to TRBD1. Germline lookup yields CDR1 LNHDA and CDR2 SQIVND (reference sequence). With V trimmed by 6 bases and J by 7 bases, 7 bases remained unmatched. CDR3 length: 14 amino acids. Here the CDR3 DNA reads TGTGCCAGTAGCACCGGGACAGGGGGCTATGAGCAGTACTTC. Amino acids: CASSTGTGGYEQYF.

Regarding this clone: The same CDR3 also results from other DNA sequences found in this sample. V is TRBV11-2 and J is TRBJ2-7, with 7 positions matching TRBD2. The CDR3 sequence is 15 residues long. The J segment lost 1 base and the V segment lost 4 bases, leaving 7 bases of the junction unmatched. CDR1 and CDR2 from the germline V gene are SGHAT and FQNNGV. In DNA, the CDR3 is TGTGCCAGCAGCTCATTAGCGGGCAGATCCTACGAGCAGTACTTC. It yields the protein CASSSLAGRSYEQYF.

This chain uses TRBV6-5 with TRBJ1-5, with 9 bases matching TRBD1. This CDR3 spans 14 amino acids. With V trimmed by 6 bases and J by 2 bases, 2 bases remained unmatched. Germline-derived CDR1 and CDR2 are MNHEY and SVGAGI. CDR3 region: CASRTGGRNQPQHF. The CDR3 coding sequence is TGTGCCAGCAGGACAGGGGGACGCAATCAGCCCCAGCATTTT.

The genes are TRBV6-5 and TRBJ2-7; TRBD2 matches at 8 bases. The CDR3 is made up of 15 amino acids. Germline V gene lookup returns CDR1 MNHEY and CDR2 SVGAGI. With 0 bases clipped from V and 0 bases from J, the junction kept 1 base outside the gene matches. CDR3 amino acids: CASSYSSGASYEQYF. The CDR3 DNA is TGTGCCAGCAGTTACTCTAGCGGGGCCTCCTACGAGCAGTACTTC.

This clone was recorded once. V usage is TRBV9 and J usage is TRBJ2-1; 7 bases agree with TRBD2. In germline, CDR1 is SGDLS, CDR2 YYNGEE. The CDR3 length is 14 residues. After removal of 4 bases from V and 3 bases from J, the junction contained 4 bases not matched to a gene. The CDR3 loop is CASSTAGNYNEQFF. For the CDR3, the DNA is TGTGCCAGCAGCACAGCGGGAAACTACAATGAGCAGTTCTTC.

V and J are TRBV18 and TRBJ1-4, with 8 nucleotides matching TRBD1. CDR1 KGHSH and CDR2 LQKENI come from the germline V gene. After removal of 3 bases from V and 5 bases from J, the junction contained 2 bases not matched to a gene. The CDR3 runs to 14 residues. CDR3 DNA sequence: TGTGCCAGCTCACCGGGACAGGAGAATGAAAAACTGTTTTTT. It yields the protein CASSPGQENEKLFF.

The chain is built from TRBV18 and TRBJ1-1, with no clear D. The CDR3 sequence is 15 residues long. V lost 0 bases and J lost 3, with 11 bases in between. CDR1 is KGHSH and CDR2 is LQKENI in the germline V gene. The CDR3 is CASSPPLGEYTEAFF. CDR3 nucleotides: TGTGCCAGCTCACCACCGTTGGGAGAATACACTGAAGCTTTCTTT.